These 10 T cell receptor beta chains were sequenced from one sample in a study of CD8 T cells in Susac syndrome. An amount of RNA that ranged from roughly 0.45 to 1 ug was reverse transcribed with random hexamers. MiXCR was run by TCRdb on the immunoSEQ multiplex PCR reads, yielding one entry per CDR3 protein. In the table there are around 120,000 distinct CDR3 sequences, about 94% of which are singletons. Sequencing used CD4+ T cells from PBMCs. The receptors originated from a human donor with multiple sclerosis.

The rearrangement joins TRBV5-1 to TRBJ2-3, with D hard to call. This CDR3 has 14 residues. Looked up from germline, CDR1 is SGHRS and CDR2 is YFSETQ. Deletions cut 4 bases from V and 4 bases from J, with 13 bases between. CDR3 protein: CASSQDPAPDTQYF. Written as DNA, the CDR3 is TGCGCCAGCAGCCAAGACCCAGCCCCAGATACGCAGTATTTT.

The chain employs TRBV20-1 and TRBJ2-7; D unresolved. CDR1 is DFQATT and CDR2 is SNEGSKA in the germline V gene (reference sequence). The CDR3 consists of 14 residues. V lost 6 bases and J lost 0, with 15 bases in between. CDR3 residues: CSAPRQDASYEQYF. CDR3 sequence (DNA): TGCAGTGCCCCTAGGCAGGACGCCTCCTACGAGCAGTACTTC.

The rearrangement links TRBV6-2 or TRBV6-3 to TRBJ2-7; possibly TRBD2 for D (5 bases). This CDR3 region has 15 residues. Per the germline V gene, CDR1 is MNHEY and CDR2 is SVGEGT. Between the trimmed V and J ends, which lost 7 bases and 2 bases, there was a span of 18 bases. The CDR3 loop is CASTRSGSPAYEQYF. CDR3 DNA: TGTGCCAGCACCCGTTCGGGGTCTCCCGCCTACGAGCAGTACTTC.

V usage is TRBV7-9 and J usage is TRBJ1-6; D is unclear. CDR1 is SEHNR and CDR2 is FQNEAQ in the germline V gene (reference sequence). Trimming shortened V by 5 bases and J by 7 bases, and 3 bases separated the two germline ends. The CDR3 consists of 11 residues. CDR3 DNA sequence: TGTGCCAGCAGCCCGAATTCACCCCTCCACTTT. Its translation is CASSPNSPLHF.

The CDR3 DNA reads as TGTGCCAGCAGCTCAATCCGGGACAACACTGAAGCTTTCTTT. This codes for CASSSIRDNTEAFF. The chain combines TRBV5-4 with TRBJ1-1, with D possibly TRBD1 on 5 matching bases. The length of the CDR3 is 14 residues. CDR1 and CDR2 from the germline V gene are SGHNT and YYREEE (reference sequence). V lost 3 bases, J lost 2 bases, and 11 bases lay in between.

The chain carries TRBV24-1 and TRBJ2-5, with unresolved D. Between the trimmed V and J ends, which lost 4 bases and 5 bases, there was a span of 10 bases. CDR1 KGHDR and CDR2 SFDVKD come from the germline V gene. This CDR3 spans 13 amino acids. This CDR3 is CATSEPNEETQYF. In DNA, the CDR3 is TGTGCCACCAGTGAGCCGAATGAGGAGACCCAGTACTTC.

This clonotype came up once. This sequence joins TRBV5-6 and TRBJ2-7; 10 positions match TRBD1. CDR1 and CDR2 from the germline V gene are SGHDT and YYEEEE. The CDR3 length is 16 residues. J gave up 6 bases and V 4 bases, and 13 bases lay outside the gene matches. The CDR3 spells CASSPLQGQGKSEQYF. DNA of the CDR3: TGTGCCAGCAGCCCCCTTCAGGGACAGGGGAAATCCGAGCAGTACTTC. The full variable domain, with the rest looked up from reference TRBV5-6 and TRBJ2-7, is DAGVTQSPTHLIKTRGQQVTLRCSPKSGHDTVSWYQQALGQGPQFIFQYYEEEERQRGNFPDRFSGHQFPNYSSELNVNALLLGDSALYLCASSPLQGQGKSEQYFGPGTRLTVT.

The chain is built from TRBV30 and TRBJ2-5; 11 bases line up with TRBD2. Germline CDR1 GTSNPN, CDR2 SVGIG (reference sequence). With V trimmed by 2 bases and J by 7 bases, 12 bases remained unmatched. The CDR3 spans 16 residues. As DNA, the CDR3 is TGTGCCTGGAGTTTGGGGGTAGCGGGGGGGCGTACGACCCAGTACTTC. It codes for CAWSLGVAGGRTTQYF.

The genes are TRBV7-9 and TRBJ2-7; possibly TRBD1 for D (6 bases). Trimming took 1 base from V and 4 from J, leaving 14 bases between them. This CDR3 contains 15 residues. From germline, CDR1 is SEHNR and CDR2 FQNEAQ (reference sequence). The CDR3 DNA follows: TGTGCCAGCAGCTTAGGATCGCAGGGGCCGTACGAGCAGTACTTC. Translating it yields CASSLGSQGPYEQYF.

The chain joins TRBV20-1 to TRBJ2-7; TRBD1 matches 8 bases. Per the germline V gene, CDR1 is DFQATT and CDR2 is SNEGSKA (reference sequence). The CDR3 consists of 13 residues. V lost 4 bases, J lost 4 bases, and 6 bases stayed unmatched. The CDR3 bases are TGCAGTGCTACGAGGACAGGGTCTTACGAGCAGTACTTC. Residues: CSATRTGSYEQYF.